The 17 T cell receptor beta chains in this list originate from one sample, sequenced in a study of blood T cell repertoires in COVID-19. Sequenced by immunoSEQ multiplex PCR; TCRdb stores in-frame clones only, minus some. The table records roughly 64,000 clones, approximately 90% of them present only once. Source material: peripheral blood. All receptors come from a man aged 50 to 60 with active COVID-19.

This clone was observed once. This rearrangement joins TRBV18 to TRBJ2-7; 11 nucleotides line up with TRBD2. V lost 0 bases to trimming and J lost 6 bases; unmatched junction nucleotides: 4. Germline-derived CDR1 and CDR2 are KGHSH and LQKENI. This CDR3 comprises 15 residues. The CDR3 DNA follows: TGTGCCAGCTCACCACCGGGACTAGCGGTGGGCGAGCAGTACTTC. It yields the protein CASSPPGLAVGEQYF.

J is TRBJ2-3 and V is TRBV5-1; TRBD2 matches 7 bases. The CDR3 length is 16 residues. Unmatched junction bases numbered 6, after V lost 1 base and J lost 1 base. Germline V gene sequence: CDR1 SGHRS, CDR2 YFSETQ. CDR3 amino acids: CASSLLGGSRTDTQYF. CDR3 DNA: TGCGCCAGCAGCTTGTTAGGCGGGAGCCGCACAGATACGCAGTATTTT.

The gene calls are TRBV28 and TRBJ1-2; 9 positions agree with TRBD1. The CDR3 is 15 residues long. The ends lost 5 bases at V and 5 bases at J; junction bases unmatched: 9. Germline values: CDR1 MDHEN, CDR2 SYDVKM. In DNA, the CDR3 is TGTGCCAGCAGTGTTCACAGGGGGCCTGGGTATGGCTACACCTTC. Amino acids: CASSVHRGPGYGYTF.

The J gene is TRBJ1-3, the V gene TRBV4-3; TRBD1 matches 7 bases. After removal of 1 base from V and 0 bases from J, the junction contained 3 bases not matched to a gene. The germline V gene has CDR1 LGHNA and CDR2 YSLEER. The CDR3 covers 16 residues. DNA for the CDR3: TGCGCCAGCAGCCAAGGGACAGGACCCTCTGGAAACACCATATATTTT. The encoded protein is CASSQGTGPSGNTIYF.

V is TRBV5-4 and J is TRBJ2-3; D gene unclear. Germline V gives CDR1 SGHNT, CDR2 YYREEE (reference sequence). V was cut by 4 bases and J by 4 bases, with 10 bases left in between. The CDR3 runs to 13 residues. CDR3 amino acids: CASSGSPPDTQYF. As DNA, the CDR3 is TGTGCCAGCAGCGGTAGTCCCCCAGATACGCAGTATTTT.

The genes are TRBV4-3 and TRBJ1-3; possibly TRBD1 for D (5 bases). The length of the CDR3 is 16 residues. CDR1 is LGHNA, CDR2 YSLEER, per germline. V lost 0 bases and J lost 4, with 13 bases in between. The CDR3 nucleotides read TGCGCCAGCAGCCAAGAATATGCGGGGCTAGGAAACACCATATATTTT. Amino acid sequence: CASSQEYAGLGNTIYF.

The J gene is TRBJ2-3, the V gene TRBV19; weak D call: TRBD2 (6 bases). Per germline, CDR1 LNHDA and CDR2 SQIVND (reference sequence). CDR3 size: 16 residues. Trimming removed 5 bases from V and 2 bases from J, with 17 bases in between. CDR3 protein: CASSPGVGGYTDTQYF. The CDR3 nucleotides are TGTGCCAGTAGTCCGGGGGTGGGCGGGTACACAGATACGCAGTATTTT.

The rearrangement joins TRBV6-6 to TRBJ1-2, with a weak D call TRBD1 (6 bases). Trimming stripped 5 bases from V and 3 bases from J, with 10 bases between. The CDR3 is 13 amino acids. Germline CDR1 and CDR2: MNHNY and SVGAGI (reference sequence). The CDR3 region has the DNA TGTGCCAGCAGTGATCCAGGGGACTATGGCTACACCTTC. Translation gives CASSDPGDYGYTF.

The rearrangement uses TRBV12-3 or TRBV12-4 and TRBJ2-1; D is unresolved. Trimming stripped 5 bases from V and 8 bases from J, with 7 bases between. The CDR3 extends over 11 amino acids. The CDR3 loop is CASSPGYEQFF. The DNA for the CDR3 is TGTGCCAGCAGTCCAGGTTATGAGCAGTTCTTC.

The chain links TRBV9 to TRBJ2-7, with unresolved D. The germline V gene has CDR1 SGDLS and CDR2 YYNGEE. The CDR3 length is 13 residues. V was pared by 4 bases and J by 9 bases, with 17 bases between. The CDR3 nucleotides are TGTGCCAGCAGCCCATCAGTGGTGGGCCTGCAGTACTTC. It specifies CASSPSVVGLQYF.

This sequence joins TRBV7-9 and TRBJ1-6; no firm D call. This CDR3 has 14 amino acids. Germline V CDR1 and CDR2: SEHNR, FQNEAQ (reference sequence). V was shortened by 6 bases and J by 4 bases, with 10 bases between the two germline ends. CDR3 nucleotides: TGTGCCAGCAGTCTACCGGGGTATAATTCACCCCTCCACTTT. As protein: CASSLPGYNSPLHF.

The gene calls are TRBV5-1 and TRBJ1-5; the D is unclear. V was clipped by 2 bases and J by 0 bases, with 9 bases between them. Germline V lookup: CDR1 SGHRS, CDR2 YFSETQ. The CDR3 loop spans 15 amino acids. CDR3 loop: CASSFGDFSNQPQHF. The CDR3 DNA is TGCGCCAGCAGCTTCGGGGATTTTAGCAATCAGCCCCAGCATTTT.

This clone is medium-sized within its sample. The chain carries TRBV5-4 and TRBJ2-2, with D possibly matching TRBD1 (5 bases). The V end lost 4 bases, the J end lost 5 bases, and 6 bases lay between the germline ends. Germline lookup yields CDR1 SGHNT and CDR2 YYREEE (reference sequence). The CDR3 is 12 residues long. This chain's CDR3 is CASSRQTGELFF. CDR3 sequence (DNA): TGTGCCAGCAGCCGACAGACCGGGGAGCTGTTTTTT.

The chain recombines TRBV5-4 with TRBJ2-2; 9 bases are a match to TRBD1. This CDR3 is built from 16 residues. Unmatched junction bases numbered 3, after V lost 3 bases and J lost 0 bases. The germline gives CDR1 SGHNT, CDR2 YYREEE (reference sequence). CDR3 sequence (DNA): TGTGCCAGCAGCTGGACAGGGGCATCGAACACCGGGGAGCTGTTTTTT. Protein: CASSWTGASNTGELFF.

The rearrangement joins TRBV7-8 to TRBJ2-7; TRBD1 matches 10 bases. CDR3 length equals 14 residues. After removal of 4 bases from V and 4 bases from J, the junction contained 4 bases not matched to a gene. CDR1 SGHVS and CDR2 FQNEAQ come from the germline V gene. The chain's CDR3 is CASSSRDRGYEQYF. The CDR3 region has the DNA TGTGCCAGCAGCTCCCGGGACAGGGGTTACGAGCAGTACTTC.

This clone was seen just once. The chain recombines TRBV4-2 with TRBJ2-7; 7 bases align to TRBD1. The V and J ends lost 4 bases and 6 bases, in that order; junction bases with no gene match: 9. Germline loops: CDR1 LGHNA, CDR2 YNFKEQ. CDR3 length equals 14 residues. In DNA, the CDR3 is TGTGCCAGCAGCCCGGCGAGACAGGGTGGCGAGCAGTACTTC. It yields the protein CASSPARQGGEQYF.

The J gene is TRBJ2-7, the V gene TRBV5-1; 8 positions agree with TRBD1. V trimming: 3 bases; J trimming: 5 bases; junction bases outside the gene matches: 7. In germline, CDR1 is SGHRS, CDR2 YFSETQ. The CDR3 length is 14 residues. The CDR3 coding sequence is TGCGCCAGCAGCTCCGGGACAGGTACCAACGAGCAGTACTTC. Translated, it gives CASSSGTGTNEQYF.